This is a list of T cell receptor beta chains from one sample in a study of T cell responses to AZD1222 COVID-19 vaccine. Data came from immunoSEQ multiplex PCR; TCRdb stores just in-frame clones and leaves some out. This sample has 60,000 to 80,000 clones; about 78% occur once, and the top ten carry 47%. Sequenced material: peripheral blood, taken 28 days after the second AZD1222 dose. Receptors were obtained from an adult who received the AZD1222 COVID-19 vaccine. Each CDR3 is given with its conserved first and last residue. The D gene is left open where the match is weak. Some rows mark clone size as missing; the rest say once, few, many or name a class of expanded clone.

.	TRBV30	TRBJ2-1	.	TGTGCCTGGATGACCCTAACAGGGTACTCCTACAATGAGCAGTTCTTC	CAWMTLTGYSYNEQFF
.	TRBV4-1	TRBJ1-5	.	TGCGCCAGCAGCCACGGCCTCAGGGGAGGGGGTCAGCCCCAGCATTTT	CASSHGLRGGGQPQHF
TRBD2	TRBV2	TRBJ2-3	.	TGTGCCACCGAGCGGGGAGATGTAACAGATACGCAGTATTTT	CATERGDVTDTQYF
TRBD2	TRBV7-8	TRBJ2-3	once	TGTGCCAGCAGTCGATTGGCGGTAGCGGGAGTGTCCGCAGATACGCAGTATTTT	CASSRLAVAGVSADTQYF
TRBD1	TRBV5-1	TRBJ1-1	.	TGCGCCAGCAGCTTGGCCCCGGACAGGGGGCGTTCTGAAGCTTTCTTT	CASSLAPDRGRSEAFF
.	TRBV7-9	TRBJ2-2	few	TGTGCCAGCAGCTTAACTAGCATGGTCACCGGGGAGCTGTTTTTT	CASSLTSMVTGELFF
TRBD1	TRBV28	TRBJ2-7	.	TGTGCCAGCAGTCCGACGGCTGGGACAGGGCTCGAGCAGTACTTC	CASSPTAGTGLEQYF
TRBD1	TRBV5-8	TRBJ2-5	.	TGTGCCAGCAGCATGGGACAGGGCGCCAGGATAGGCGAGACCCAGTACTTC	CASSMGQGARIGETQYF
.	TRBV5-1	TRBJ2-2	.	TGCGCCAGCTCGCCGGACAGTACCTCCCTTGATTTGGCCGGGGAGCTGTTTTTT	CASSPDSTSLDLAGELFF
TRBD1	TRBV11-2	TRBJ1-2	.	TGTGCCAGCAGCAACCGGGACAGGGTTTTTCCTAACTATGGCTACACCTTC	CASSNRDRVFPNYGYTF
.	TRBV7-2	TRBJ2-2	.	TGTGCCAGCAGCTTAGAAGGGACACGGGAGCTGTTTTTT	CASSLEGTRELFF
TRBD1	TRBV19	TRBJ1-3	.	TGTGCCAGTAGTAAGGACAGGGGGCCCTCTGGAAACACCATATATTTT	CASSKDRGPSGNTIYF
TRBD1	TRBV6-2/TRBV6-3	TRBJ2-6	.	TGTGCCAGCAGTCGCACAGGGGTCGGGGCCAACGTCCTGACTTTC	CASSRTGVGANVLTF
.	TRBV5-1	TRBJ1-6	.	TGCGCCAGCAGCCCGTTTGCGGTTTCTTCCTATAATTCACCCCTCCACTTT	CASSPFAVSSYNSPLHF
.	TRBV11-2	TRBJ2-2	.	TGTGCCAGCAGCTTCGGACTGACGGAGGAGCTGTTTTTT	CASSFGLTEELFF
TRBD1	TRBV19	TRBJ2-3	.	TGTGCCACCAGTGGGGGACAGCACACAGATACGCAGTATTTT	CATSGGQHTDTQYF
.	TRBV28	TRBJ2-3	.	TGTGCCAGCAGCCCCCTTCCTCACAGGGACGCTAGCACAGATACGCAGTATTTT	CASSPLPHRDASTDTQYF
TRBD1	TRBV11-3	TRBJ1-1	medium-sized	TGTGCCAGCAGCGCCGGAGGGACAGGCACTGAAGCTTTCTTT	CASSAGGTGTEAFF
.	TRBV4-2	TRBJ2-2	.	TGTGCCAGCAGCCAAGACGGCAGGGGTCCGAACACCGGGGAGCTGTTTTTT	CASSQDGRGPNTGELFF
.	TRBV6-5	TRBJ1-2	.	TGTGCCAGCAGTTACTCCAGGCCTCTAGGGAGTTACACCTTC	CASSYSRPLGSYTF
TRBD2	TRBV28	TRBJ2-2	.	TGTGCCAGCAGTACGTTGTCGGGACTAGCGGTGATCGCGAACACCGGGGAGCTGTTTTTT	CASSTLSGLAVIANTGELFF
.	TRBV9	TRBJ2-2	.	TGTGCCAGCAGCACAGGGTGGACCGGGGAGCTGTTTTTT	CASSTGWTGELFF
.	TRBV13	TRBJ2-2	many	TGTGCCAGCAGCTTAGTTGTGAACGGGGAGCTGTTTTTT	CASSLVVNGELFF
TRBD2	TRBV6-1	TRBJ2-4	.	TGTGCCAGCAGGGAAGGACTAGCGGGGGGGACCAAAAACATTCAGTACTTC	CASREGLAGGTKNIQYF
.	TRBV21-1	TRBJ2-1	.	TGTGCCAGTCCTGCGGGAGGGCCTCCGCAGTTCTTC	CASPAGGPPQFF
.	TRBV19	TRBJ2-7	.	TGTGCCAGTAGTATGGGCCAGATCGGGGACTACGAGCAGTACTTC	CASSMGQIGDYEQYF
.	TRBV3-1/TRBV3-2	TRBJ2-7	.	TGTGCCAGCAGCCTACGACAGAACGAGCAGTACTTC	CASSLRQNEQYF
.	TRBV6-5	TRBJ1-6	.	TGTGCCAGCACAGGCACAGGGACGTACTCACCCCTCCACTTT	CASTGTGTYSPLHF
.	TRBV30	TRBJ1-1	once	TGTGCCTGGAGAGCGGCGGACTCGAACACTGAAGCTTTCTTT	CAWRAADSNTEAFF
.	TRBV7-9	TRBJ2-7	few	TGTGCCAGCAGTTATTCTGCGGGGCTCGGATCCTACGAGCAGTACTTC	CASSYSAGLGSYEQYF
.	TRBV10-1	TRBJ2-3	.	TGCGCCAGCAGTGATACCGGGGAAGTCACAGATACGCAGTATTTT	CASSDTGEVTDTQYF
.	TRBV30	TRBJ1-2	.	TGTGCCTGGAGTGTTTGGCAGTCCCCAATTTATGGCTACACCTTC	CAWSVWQSPIYGYTF
.	TRBV9	TRBJ2-7	.	TGTGCCCGGTTAGGAGGGCGGCACGAGCAGTACTTC	CARLGGRHEQYF
TRBD2	TRBV27	TRBJ2-7	.	TGTGCCAGCAGTTTGGGGACTAGCGGGAGGGAGCAGTACTTC	CASSLGTSGREQYF
.	TRBV16	TRBJ1-1	.	TGTGCCAGCAGCCAAAGGGGTCCCACTGAAGCTTTCTTT	CASSQRGPTEAFF
.	TRBV19	TRBJ2-7	.	TGTGCCAGTAGTAATAGGTTTCGGGACCCCTCCTACGAGCAGTACTTC	CASSNRFRDPSYEQYF
.	TRBV10-3	TRBJ1-6	.	TGTGCCATCAGTGATAATAATTCACCCCTCCACTTT	CAISDNNSPLHF
TRBD1	TRBV19	TRBJ2-7	.	TGTGCCAGTAGTGCGGGACAGGGTGGGTTTCGCGGCGCGGAGTACTTC	CASSAGQGGFRGAEYF
TRBD1	TRBV7-8	TRBJ2-2	.	TGTGCCAGCAGCTTAAGGCAGGGGGCAGGCGGGGAGCTGTTTTTT	CASSLRQGAGGELFF
TRBD1	TRBV5-6	TRBJ2-2	once	TGTGCCAGCAGCTTGCCGTTTCTCGGGACAGGGAACACCGGGGAGCTGTTTTTT	CASSLPFLGTGNTGELFF
TRBD2	TRBV10-2	TRBJ2-5	.	TGCGCCAGCAGCCGAGGACTAGCGGAACAAGAGACCCAGTACTTC	CASSRGLAEQETQYF
.	TRBV5-1	TRBJ2-2	.	TGCGCCAGCAGCTTATGGGGGGAAAACACCGGGGAGCTGTTTTTT	CASSLWGENTGELFF
.	TRBV11-1	TRBJ2-7	.	TGTGCCAGCAGCGCAGGGAAGTCCCCCTACGAGCAGTACTTC	CASSAGKSPYEQYF
TRBD1	TRBV7-9	TRBJ1-6	.	TGTGCCAGCAGCCGCACCGGGACAGGGAACTCACCCCTCCACTTT	CASSRTGTGNSPLHF
.	TRBV5-6	TRBJ1-3	.	TGTGCCAGCAGCTCGGGCAGGGCTGGAAACACCATATATTTT	CASSSGRAGNTIYF
.	TRBV15	TRBJ1-5	once	TGTGCCACCAGCAACGGTGATAGCAATCAGCCCCAGCATTTT	CATSNGDSNQPQHF
.	TRBV19	TRBJ2-1	.	TGTGCCAGTACAACCGGGACAAGGGTTAATGAGCAGTTCTTC	CASTTGTRVNEQFF
TRBD2	TRBV19	TRBJ2-5	few	TGTGCCAGTAGTATATGGAGCGGGGACCAAGAGACCCAGTACTTC	CASSIWSGDQETQYF
TRBD2	TRBV2	TRBJ2-3	.	TGTGCCAGCAGTGCGGAGCGGGGTAGCACAGATACGCAGTATTTT	CASSAERGSTDTQYF
.	TRBV14	TRBJ1-6	.	TGTGCCAGCAAAGCGGGGGTGAGCTCCTATAATTCACCCCTCCACTTT	CASKAGVSSYNSPLHF
TRBD1	TRBV28	TRBJ2-7	.	TGTGCCAGCAGTTTACCAGGGGGAGACGGGGACGAGCAGTACTTC	CASSLPGGDGDEQYF
TRBD1	TRBV19	TRBJ2-7	few	TGTGCCAGTAGTATAGATCAGACCGGGACAGGGTCCTACGAGCAGTACTTC	CASSIDQTGTGSYEQYF
.	TRBV24-1	TRBJ2-7	.	TGTGCCACTTCCCGCCTGGGGGCGCGGGCCGAGCAGTACTTC	CATSRLGARAEQYF
.	TRBV28	TRBJ1-6	.	TGTGCCAGCAAGCAAAGCTCCTATAATTCACCCCTCCACTTT	CASKQSSYNSPLHF
.	TRBV27	TRBJ1-6	.	TGTGCCAGCAGTCGGGACTTCAGTTCACCCCTCCACTTT	CASSRDFSSPLHF
.	TRBV3-1/TRBV3-2	TRBJ2-1	.	TGTGCCAGCAGCCAAGGGATCTTCGGTGAGCAGTTCTTC	CASSQGIFGEQFF
.	TRBV7-3	TRBJ2-2	.	TGTGCCAGCAGCCCCGTACGGAGCGGGGAGCTGTTTTTT	CASSPVRSGELFF